This TCR beta chain was retrieved from a study of T cells in Graves' hyperthyroidism and ophthalmopathy. This clonotype was observed at least ten times. Amplified TCR beta CDR3 regions came from RNA transcripts. HTBI primers were employed in a first-round RT-PCR of the TCR CDR3. MiXCR, applied by TCRdb to the multiplex PCR reads, yields one record per CDR3 protein. The sample records more than 350,000 distinct CDR3 sequences, 15% to 20% being singletons. This CDR3 has 11 residues. V lost 8 bases, J lost 2 bases, and 5 bases lay in between. The TCR sequence derives from a woman in her 30s with Graves' hyperthyroidism that later progressed to Graves' ophthalmopathy. The specimen was blood. The V and J genes are TRBV12-3 or TRBV12-4 and TRBJ2-3; D call uncertain. The CDR3 region has the DNA TGTGCCAGCGGGTACACAGATACGCAGTATTTT. Encoded protein: CASGYTDTQYF.